Described below is a single TCR beta chain sequence and its context. The antigen is not known. The data were obtained in a study of shared clonotypes between healthy human individuals. Cells designated naive CD8 were CD45RO-negative and were positively selected for CCR7, with terminally differentiated effector memory CD45RA+ cells excluded. There are 13 residues in the CDR3. V lost 9 bases to trimming and J lost 3 bases, with 14 bases between them. Germline V gene data show CDR1 as LNHNV and CDR2 as YYDKDF (reference sequence). Execution of the assay was at deep level. Assay: immunoSEQ multiplex PCR; the TCRdb copy retains only in-frame clones and omits some. Altogether roughly 850,000 clones are present, about 97% being singletons, with the ten largest covering about 0.22%. Findings and caveats of the study: Depth of sequencing was expected to influence donor clonotype sharing.

V gene TRBV15 combines with J gene TRBJ1-1, with D unclear. The material sequenced was naive CD8+ T cells sorted from blood. This TCR was sampled from a man younger than 40 in good health. CDR3: CATSARPDTEAFF. The CDR3 DNA is TGTGCCACGTCCGCTCGTCCTGACACTGAAGCTTTCTTT.